The sequence of this T cell receptor beta chain was determined in a study of T cells in Graves' hyperthyroidism and ophthalmopathy. Diagnostic assessment was based on clinical symptoms, serum thyroxine and TRAb, thyroid ultrasound and orbital computed tomography. V lost 2 bases and J lost 0, with 16 bases in between. The CDR3 sequence is 17 residues long. CDR1 is MNHEY and CDR2 is SMNVEV in the germline V gene (reference sequence). RNA transcripts gave rise to amplified TCR beta CDR3 regions. The HTBI primer set was used in a first-round RT-PCR of the TCR CDR3. TCRdb used MiXCR to reprocess the multiplex PCR reads, holding one entry per CDR3 protein. Among around 300,000 distinct CDR3 sequences listed, approximately 15% were seen once. This clonotype was recorded at least ten times.

Specimen: blood. This clonotype was sampled from a woman in her 30s with Graves' hyperthyroidism. This chain uses TRBV27 with TRBJ1-2; D may be TRBD1 (5 bases). CDR3 coding DNA: TGTGCCAGCAGTTTAGCGGGGACGGGCCTCTCTAACTATGGCTACACCTTC. It translates to CASSLAGTGLSNYGYTF.